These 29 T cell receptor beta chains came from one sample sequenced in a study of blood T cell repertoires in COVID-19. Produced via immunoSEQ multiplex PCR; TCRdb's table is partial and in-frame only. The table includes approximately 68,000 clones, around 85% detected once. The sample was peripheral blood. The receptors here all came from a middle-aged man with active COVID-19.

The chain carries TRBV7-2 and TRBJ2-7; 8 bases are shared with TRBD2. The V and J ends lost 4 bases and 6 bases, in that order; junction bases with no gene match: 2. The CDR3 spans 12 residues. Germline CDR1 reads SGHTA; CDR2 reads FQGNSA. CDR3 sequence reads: CASSSLAGEQYF. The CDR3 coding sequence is TGTGCCAGCAGCTCCCTAGCGGGCGAGCAGTACTTC. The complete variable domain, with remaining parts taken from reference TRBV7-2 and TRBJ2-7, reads GAGVSQSPSNKVTEKGKDVELRCDPISGHTALYWYRQSLGQGLEFLIYFQGNSAPDKSGLPSDRFSAERTGGSVSTLTIQRTQQEDSAVYLCASSSLAGEQYFGPGTRLTVT.

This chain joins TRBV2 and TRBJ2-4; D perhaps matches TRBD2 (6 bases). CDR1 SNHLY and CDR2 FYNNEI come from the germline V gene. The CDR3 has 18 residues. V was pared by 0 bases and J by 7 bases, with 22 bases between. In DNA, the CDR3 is TGTGCCAGCAGTGAAGCGCCACGACCCGGGAGTTTAAACAACATTCAGTACTTC. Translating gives CASSEAPRPGSLNNIQYF. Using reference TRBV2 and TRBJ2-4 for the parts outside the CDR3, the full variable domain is EPEVTQTPSHQVTQMGQEVILRCVPISNHLYFYWYRQILGQKVEFLVSFYNNEISEKSEIFDDQFSVERPDGSNFTLKIRSTKLEDSAMYFCASSEAPRPGSLNNIQYFGAGTRLSVL.

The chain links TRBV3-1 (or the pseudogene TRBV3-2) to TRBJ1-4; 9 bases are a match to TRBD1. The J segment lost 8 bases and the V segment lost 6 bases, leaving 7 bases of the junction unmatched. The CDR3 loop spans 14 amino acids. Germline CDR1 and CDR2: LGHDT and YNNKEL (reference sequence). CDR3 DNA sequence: TGTGCCAGCAGTTACAGGGGGCCGGGAGAAAAACTGTTTTTT. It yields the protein CASSYRGPGEKLFF.

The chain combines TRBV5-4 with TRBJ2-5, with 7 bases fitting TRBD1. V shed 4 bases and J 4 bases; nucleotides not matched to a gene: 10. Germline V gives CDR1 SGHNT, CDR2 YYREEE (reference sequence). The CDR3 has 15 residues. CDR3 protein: CASSPRQGARETQYF. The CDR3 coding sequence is TGTGCCAGCAGCCCACGACAGGGAGCACGAGAGACCCAGTACTTC. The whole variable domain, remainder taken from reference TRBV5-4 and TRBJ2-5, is ETGVTQSPTHLIKTRGQQVTLRCSSQSGHNTVSWYQQALGQGPQFIFQYYREEENGRGNFPPRFSGLQFPNYSSELNVNALELDDSALYLCASSPRQGARETQYFGPGTRLLVL.

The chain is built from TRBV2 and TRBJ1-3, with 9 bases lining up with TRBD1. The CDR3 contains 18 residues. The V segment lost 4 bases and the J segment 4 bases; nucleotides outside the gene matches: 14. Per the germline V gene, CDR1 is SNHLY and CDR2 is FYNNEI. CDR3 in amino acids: CASSGRWYRGPGGNTIYF. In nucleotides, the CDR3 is TGTGCCAGCAGTGGAAGATGGTACAGGGGGCCGGGGGGAAACACCATATATTTT.

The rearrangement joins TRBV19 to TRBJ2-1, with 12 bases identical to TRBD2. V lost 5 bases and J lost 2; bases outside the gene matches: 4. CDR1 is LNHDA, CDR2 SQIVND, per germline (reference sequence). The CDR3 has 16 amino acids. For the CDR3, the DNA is TGTGCCAGTAGTCTACGGACTAGCGGGGCCTACAATGAGCAGTTCTTC. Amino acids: CASSLRTSGAYNEQFF.

The CDR3 protein is CASSSGTGSNYGYTF. DNA for the CDR3: TGTGCCAGCAGCTCCGGGACAGGTTCTAACTATGGCTACACCTTC. This sequence joins TRBV13 and TRBJ1-2; 8 bases line up with TRBD1. The germline CDR1 and CDR2 sequences are PRHDT and FYEKMQ (reference sequence). After removal of 4 bases from V and 0 bases from J, the junction contained 4 bases not matched to a gene. CDR3 size: 15 residues. The complete variable domain, with remaining parts taken from reference TRBV13 and TRBJ1-2, reads AAGVIQSPRHLIKEKRETATLKCYPIPRHDTVYWYQQGPGQDPQFLISFYEKMQSDKGSIPDRFSAQQFSDYHSELNMSSLELGDSALYFCASSSGTGSNYGYTFGSGTRLTVV.

Written as DNA, the CDR3 is TGTGCCAGTAGTCACGAGGGGGCTGCGCCCGGTAACACTGAAGCTTTCTTT. The encoded protein is CASSHEGAAPGNTEAFF. The chain uses TRBV19 and TRBJ1-1; TRBD1 aligns across 7 bases. The trim removed 5 bases at V and 2 bases at J, leaving 14 bases unmatched. Germline CDR1 and CDR2: LNHDA and SQIVND (reference sequence). This CDR3 comprises 17 residues.

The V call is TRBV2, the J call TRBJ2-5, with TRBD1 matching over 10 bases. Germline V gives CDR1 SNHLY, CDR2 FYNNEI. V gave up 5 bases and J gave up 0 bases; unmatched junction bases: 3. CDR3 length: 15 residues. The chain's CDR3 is CASSRDRGDQETQYF. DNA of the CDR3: TGTGCCAGCAGTCGGGACAGGGGCGACCAAGAGACCCAGTACTTC.

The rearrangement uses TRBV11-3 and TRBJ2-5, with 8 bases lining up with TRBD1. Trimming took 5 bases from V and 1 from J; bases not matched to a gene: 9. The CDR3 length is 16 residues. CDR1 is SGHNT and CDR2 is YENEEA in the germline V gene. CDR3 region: CASSPHSGQGQETQYF. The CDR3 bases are TGTGCCAGCAGCCCGCACTCCGGACAGGGCCAAGAGACCCAGTACTTC.

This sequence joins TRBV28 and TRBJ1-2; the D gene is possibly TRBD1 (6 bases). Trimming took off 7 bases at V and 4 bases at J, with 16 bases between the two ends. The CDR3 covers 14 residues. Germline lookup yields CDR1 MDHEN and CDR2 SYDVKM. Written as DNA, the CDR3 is TGTGCCAGCATGGTGGCCACAGGGCCCTATGGCTACACCTTC. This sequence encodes CASMVATGPYGYTF.

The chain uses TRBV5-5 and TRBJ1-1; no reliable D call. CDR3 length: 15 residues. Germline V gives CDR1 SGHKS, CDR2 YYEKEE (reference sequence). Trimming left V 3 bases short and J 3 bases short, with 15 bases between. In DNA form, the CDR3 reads TGTGCCAGCAGCTCGGCGGTCGCCCCGGACACTGAAGCTTTCTTT. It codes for CASSSAVAPDTEAFF.

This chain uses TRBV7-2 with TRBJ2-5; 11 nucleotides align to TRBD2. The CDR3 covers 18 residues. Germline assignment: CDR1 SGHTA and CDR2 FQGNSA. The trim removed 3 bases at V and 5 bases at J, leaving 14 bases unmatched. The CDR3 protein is CASSLGTTSGAPGETQYF. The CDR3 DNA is TGTGCCAGCAGCTTGGGGACGACTAGCGGGGCGCCTGGGGAGACCCAGTACTTC.

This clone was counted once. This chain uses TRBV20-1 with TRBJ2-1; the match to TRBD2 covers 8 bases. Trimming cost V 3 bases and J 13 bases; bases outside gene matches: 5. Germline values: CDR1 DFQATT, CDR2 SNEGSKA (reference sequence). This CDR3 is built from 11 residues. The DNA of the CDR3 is TGCAGTGCTAGCGGGACTAGTCCACAGTTCTTC. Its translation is CSASGTSPQFF.

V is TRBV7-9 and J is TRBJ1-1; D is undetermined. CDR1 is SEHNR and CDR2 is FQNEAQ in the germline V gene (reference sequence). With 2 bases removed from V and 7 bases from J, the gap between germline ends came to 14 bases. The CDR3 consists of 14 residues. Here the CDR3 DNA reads TGTGCCAGCAGCTTAAGACGGATTGAGGGTGAAGCTTTCTTT. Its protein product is CASSLRRIEGEAFF.

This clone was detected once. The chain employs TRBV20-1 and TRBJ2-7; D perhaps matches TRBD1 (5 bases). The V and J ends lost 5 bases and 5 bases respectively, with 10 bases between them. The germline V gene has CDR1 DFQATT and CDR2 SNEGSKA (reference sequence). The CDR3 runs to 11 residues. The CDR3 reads CSAGGQHEQYF. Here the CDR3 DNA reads TGCAGTGCTGGCGGACAACACGAGCAGTACTTC.

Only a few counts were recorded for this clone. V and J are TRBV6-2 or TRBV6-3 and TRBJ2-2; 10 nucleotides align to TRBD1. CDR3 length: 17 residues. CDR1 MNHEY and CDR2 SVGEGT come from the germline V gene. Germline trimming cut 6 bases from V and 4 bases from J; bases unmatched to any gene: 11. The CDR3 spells CASSTSGTGDATGELFF. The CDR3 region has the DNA TGTGCCAGCAGCACCTCAGGGACAGGGGACGCCACCGGGGAGCTGTTTTTT.

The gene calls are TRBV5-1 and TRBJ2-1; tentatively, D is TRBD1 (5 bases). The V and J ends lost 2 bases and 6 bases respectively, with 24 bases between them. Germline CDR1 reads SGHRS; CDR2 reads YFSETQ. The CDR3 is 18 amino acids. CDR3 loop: CASSFERVGQGISNEQFF. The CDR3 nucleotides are TGCGCCAGCAGCTTTGAAAGGGTGGGGCAGGGTATATCCAATGAGCAGTTCTTC.

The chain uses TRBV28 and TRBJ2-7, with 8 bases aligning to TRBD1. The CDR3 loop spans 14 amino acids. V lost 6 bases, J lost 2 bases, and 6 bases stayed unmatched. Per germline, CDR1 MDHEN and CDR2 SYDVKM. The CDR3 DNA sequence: TGTGCCAGCAGCGGGACACAGGGGGCCTACGAGCAGTACTTC. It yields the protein CASSGTQGAYEQYF.

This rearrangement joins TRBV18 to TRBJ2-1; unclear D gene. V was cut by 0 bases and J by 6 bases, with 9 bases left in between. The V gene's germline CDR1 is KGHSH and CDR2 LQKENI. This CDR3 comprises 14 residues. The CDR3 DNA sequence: TGTGCCAGCTCACCACCGGTGGCAGGCAATGAGCAGTTCTTC. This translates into CASSPPVAGNEQFF. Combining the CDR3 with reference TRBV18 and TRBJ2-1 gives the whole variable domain NAGVMQNPRHLVRRRGQEARLRCSPMKGHSHVYWYRQLPEEGLKFMVYLQKENIIDESGMPKERFSAEFPKEGPSILRIQQVVRGDSAAYFCASSPPVAGNEQFFGPGTRLTVL.

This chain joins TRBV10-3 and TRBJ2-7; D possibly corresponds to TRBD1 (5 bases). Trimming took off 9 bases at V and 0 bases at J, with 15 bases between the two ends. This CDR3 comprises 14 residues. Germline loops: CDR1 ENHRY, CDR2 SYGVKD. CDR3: CAMSTGHGSYEQYF. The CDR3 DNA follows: TGTGCCATGTCGACCGGACACGGCTCCTACGAGCAGTACTTC.

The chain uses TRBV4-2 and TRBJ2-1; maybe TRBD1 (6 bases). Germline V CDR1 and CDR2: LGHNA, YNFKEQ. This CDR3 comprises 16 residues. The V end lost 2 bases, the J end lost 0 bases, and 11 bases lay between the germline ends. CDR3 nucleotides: TGTGCCAGCAGCCAAAGTAGGGGGAGCTCCTACAATGAGCAGTTCTTC. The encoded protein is CASSQSRGSSYNEQFF.

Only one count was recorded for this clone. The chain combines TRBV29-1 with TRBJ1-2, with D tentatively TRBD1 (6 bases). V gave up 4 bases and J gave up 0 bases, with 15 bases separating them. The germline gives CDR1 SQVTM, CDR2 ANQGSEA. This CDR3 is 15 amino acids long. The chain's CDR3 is CSVGPRTVSNYGYTF. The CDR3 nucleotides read TGCAGCGTTGGACCCAGGACAGTCTCTAACTATGGCTACACCTTC.

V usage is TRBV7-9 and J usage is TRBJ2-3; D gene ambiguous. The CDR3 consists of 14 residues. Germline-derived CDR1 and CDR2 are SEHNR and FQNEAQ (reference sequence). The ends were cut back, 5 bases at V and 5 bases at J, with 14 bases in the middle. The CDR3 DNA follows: TGTGCCAGCAGCCGGGTCTCGATTAGAGATACGCAGTATTTT. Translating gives CASSRVSIRDTQYF.

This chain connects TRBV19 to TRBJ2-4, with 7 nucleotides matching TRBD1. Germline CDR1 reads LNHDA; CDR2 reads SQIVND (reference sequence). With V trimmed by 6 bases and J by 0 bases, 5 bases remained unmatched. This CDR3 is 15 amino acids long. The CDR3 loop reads CASSPGGVAKNIQYF. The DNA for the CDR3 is TGTGCCAGTAGCCCAGGGGGAGTAGCCAAAAACATTCAGTACTTC.

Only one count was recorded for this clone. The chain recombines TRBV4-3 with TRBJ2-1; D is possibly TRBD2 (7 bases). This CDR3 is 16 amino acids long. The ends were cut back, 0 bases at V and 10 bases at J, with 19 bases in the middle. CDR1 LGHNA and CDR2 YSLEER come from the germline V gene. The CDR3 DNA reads TGCGCCAGCAGCCAAGACCTTGGACTAGGGGGAAACGAGCAGTTCTTC. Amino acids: CASSQDLGLGGNEQFF.

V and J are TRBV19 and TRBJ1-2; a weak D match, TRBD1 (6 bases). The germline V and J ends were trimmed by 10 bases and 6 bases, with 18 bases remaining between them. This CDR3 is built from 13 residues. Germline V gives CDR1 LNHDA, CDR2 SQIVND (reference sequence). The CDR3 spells CATNTRGIDGYTF. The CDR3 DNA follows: TGTGCCACTAACACCAGGGGAATCGATGGCTACACCTTC.

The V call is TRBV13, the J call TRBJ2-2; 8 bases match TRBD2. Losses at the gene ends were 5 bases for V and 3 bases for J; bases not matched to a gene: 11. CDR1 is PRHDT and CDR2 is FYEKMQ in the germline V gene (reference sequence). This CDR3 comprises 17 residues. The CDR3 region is CASSAAERGIYTGELFF. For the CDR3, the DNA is TGTGCCAGCAGCGCCGCCGAGCGGGGGATCTACACCGGGGAGCTGTTTTTT.

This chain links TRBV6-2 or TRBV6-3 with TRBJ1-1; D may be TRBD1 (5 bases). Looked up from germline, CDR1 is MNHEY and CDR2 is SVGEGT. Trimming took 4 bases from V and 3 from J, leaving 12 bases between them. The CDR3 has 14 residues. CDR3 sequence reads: CASSSLTAHTEAFF. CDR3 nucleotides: TGTGCCAGCAGTTCCCTGACAGCCCACACTGAAGCTTTCTTT.